These 21 T cell receptor beta chains originate from one sample sequenced in a study of PD-1 and CTLA-4 blockade in melanoma (dated by TCRdb to the early 2020s). The library was prepared using the immunoSEQ multiplex PCR assay. TCRdb stores this immuneACCESS table with in-frame sequences only. Part of the clones is absent; in the studies checked, under half of the shortfall reflects unresolved V genes, and no reason is known for the rest. For this sample the table gives about 16,000 clones, of which 70% were detected only once. The ten biggest clones cover 12% to 15% of the sample. The specimen comprised CD8+ T cells from peripheral blood, sampled from a patient given anti-PD-1 treatment. The receptors were sampled from a human donor with melanoma.

This chain joins TRBV2 and TRBJ2-7; D gene unclear. V was cut by 7 bases and J by 1 base, with 8 bases left in between. Germline CDR1 is SNHLY and CDR2 is FYNNEI. The CDR3 contains 12 residues. The CDR3 bases are TGTGCCAGCATGGCGCAATCCTACGAGCAGTACTTC. Its translation is CASMAQSYEQYF.

This clone turned up a few times. The gene calls are TRBV12-3 or TRBV12-4 and TRBJ1-6; the D gene is possibly TRBD1 (6 bases). There are 12 residues in the CDR3. V gave up 1 base and J gave up 15 bases, with 10 bases separating them. The CDR3 DNA reads as TGTGCCAGCAGTTTAGAGGGGGGCTTCCTCCACTTT. It yields the protein CASSLEGGFLHF.

This clone was found once. The V and J genes are TRBV20-1 and TRBJ1-1; D may be TRBD1 (5 bases). This CDR3 spans 11 amino acids. The germline V gene has CDR1 DFQATT and CDR2 SNEGSKA (reference sequence). Trimming shortened V by 6 bases and J by 7 bases, and 12 bases separated the two germline ends. The CDR3 reads CSAVQGIEAFF. CDR3 nucleotides: TGCAGTGCAGTGCAGGGTATTGAAGCTTTCTTT.

A few counts support this clone. The V gene is TRBV15, the J gene TRBJ1-1; D unclear. This CDR3 region has 15 residues. Trimming left V 0 bases short and J 3 bases short, with 11 bases between. Germline CDR1 LNHNV, CDR2 YYDKDF (reference sequence). As DNA, the CDR3 is TGTGCCACCAGCAGAGATCATAGGCCTTACACTGAAGCTTTCTTT. Amino acid sequence: CATSRDHRPYTEAFF.

The CDR3 sequence: CASSLDTRLNTEAFF. For the CDR3, the DNA is TGTGCCAGCAGCTTAGATACTCGCTTGAACACTGAAGCTTTCTTT. J is TRBJ1-1 and V is TRBV11-3; D unresolved. The V end lost 0 bases, the J end lost 0 bases, and 8 bases lay between the germline ends. The germline V gene encodes CDR1 SGHNT and CDR2 YENEEA. CDR3 length: 15 residues.

Note on this clone: One junction end does not reproduce the germline sequence, and a read error may be involved. The V gene is TRBV5-6, the J gene TRBJ1-2; 9 nucleotides line up with TRBD1. The CDR3 has 14 residues. Looked up from germline, CDR1 is SGHDT and CDR2 is YYEEEE. The CDR3 is CASSLVRDREGCTF. The CDR3 nucleotides are TGTGCCAGCAGCTTGGTGCGGGACAGGGAGGGCTGCACCTTC.

The J gene is TRBJ2-1, the V gene TRBV13, with 8 positions matching TRBD1. Per germline, CDR1 PRHDT and CDR2 FYEKMQ (reference sequence). Losses at the gene ends were 6 bases for V and 3 bases for J; bases not matched to a gene: 7. This CDR3 comprises 15 residues. The CDR3, as DNA: TGTGCCAGCAGGGGTAGACAGGGGTACTACAATGAGCAGTTCTTC. Its translation: CASRGRQGYYNEQFF. The variable domain in full, completed from reference TRBV13 and TRBJ2-1, reads AAGVIQSPRHLIKEKRETATLKCYPIPRHDTVYWYQQGPGQDPQFLISFYEKMQSDKGSIPDRFSAQQFSDYHSELNMSSLELGDSALYFCASRGRQGYYNEQFFGPGTRLTVL.

This chain uses TRBV5-1 with TRBJ2-1; 8 bases map to TRBD2. Losses at the gene ends were 0 bases for V and 4 bases for J; bases not matched to a gene: 3. CDR3 size: 15 residues. Germline CDR1 SGHRS, CDR2 YFSETQ. The CDR3 loop is CASSLGSSGYNEQFF. As DNA, the CDR3 is TGCGCCAGCAGCTTGGGGTCTAGCGGGTACAATGAGCAGTTCTTC.

The CDR3 here is CATSYTDTQYF. CDR3 in DNA: TGTGCCACCAGTTACACAGATACGCAGTATTTT. The chain has TRBV24-1 and TRBJ2-3; D is undetermined. The CDR3 has 11 amino acids. Looked up from germline, CDR1 is KGHDR and CDR2 is SFDVKD. The germline V and J ends were trimmed by 6 bases and 2 bases, with 2 bases remaining between them.

The J gene is TRBJ2-2, the V gene TRBV7-9; TRBD1 agrees at 9 bases. Germline CDR1 reads SEHNR; CDR2 reads FQNEAQ (reference sequence). V was pared by 3 bases and J by 5 bases, with 13 bases of the junction left unmatched. The CDR3 is 18 amino acids. The CDR3 DNA reads as TGTGCCAGCAGCTTCCCGAAGACAGGGGGGAAGGTTACCGGGGAGCTGTTTTTT. It encodes CASSFPKTGGKVTGELFF.

This chain uses TRBV4-1 with TRBJ2-1, with TRBD2 matching 10 bases. The J segment lost 9 bases and the V segment lost 1 base, leaving 9 bases of the junction unmatched. In germline, CDR1 is MGHRA, CDR2 YSYEKL. The length of the CDR3 is 16 residues. CDR3 in amino acids: CASSQAQREGPLEQFF. In nucleotides, the CDR3 is TGCGCCAGCAGCCAAGCTCAGCGGGAGGGCCCTCTTGAGCAGTTCTTC.

This chain connects TRBV5-6 to TRBJ1-2; TRBD1 matches at 8 bases. Trimming took 7 bases from V and 8 from J; bases not matched to a gene: 10. Germline V lookup: CDR1 SGHDT, CDR2 YYEEEE. This CDR3 is 13 amino acids long. The CDR3 spells CASCPSGGYGYTF. The CDR3 bases are TGTGCCAGCTGCCCTTCAGGGGGCTACGGCTACACCTTC.

A few counts support this clone. V gene TRBV6-2 or TRBV6-3 combines with J gene TRBJ1-2; D gene unclear. The germline V gene encodes CDR1 MNHEY and CDR2 SVGEGT. V lost 2 bases and J lost 0, with 7 bases in between. The length of the CDR3 is 14 residues. The DNA of the CDR3 is TGTGCCAGCAGTTACACCCGGGCTAACTATGGCTACACCTTC. Translation gives CASSYTRANYGYTF.

Only a few counts were recorded for this clone. V usage is TRBV7-8 and J usage is TRBJ1-1, with a tentative D call TRBD1 (5 bases). The germline V gene encodes CDR1 SGHVS and CDR2 FQNEAQ. The V gene lost 7 bases and the J gene lost 4 bases, with 19 bases spanning the gap. The CDR3 is 15 amino acids. For the CDR3, the DNA is TGTGCCAGCAACCCATCTGGGGGTCCGGGCACTGAAGCTTTCTTT. Its translation: CASNPSGGPGTEAFF.

The chain recombines TRBV29-1 with TRBJ2-7; 7 nucleotides line up with TRBD1. Trimming cost V 6 bases and J 7 bases; bases outside gene matches: 12. The CDR3 sequence is 13 residues long. Germline V gene sequence: CDR1 SQVTM, CDR2 ANQGSEA. CDR3 residues: CSVKLTGVYEQYF. CDR3 nucleotides: TGCAGCGTCAAACTCACAGGGGTTTATGAGCAGTACTTC.

The rearrangement joins TRBV19 to TRBJ2-1; possible D gene TRBD2, 6 bases. Trimming pared 3 bases from V and 5 bases from J, leaving 17 bases between. CDR3 length: 16 residues. The germline V gene has CDR1 LNHDA and CDR2 SQIVND (reference sequence). The CDR3 nucleotides read TGTGCCAGTAGTATGGCGGGACTCAGGGCCAACAATGAGCAGTTCTTC. As protein: CASSMAGLRANNEQFF.

By its share, this clone is medium-sized. The rearrangement uses TRBV6-5 and TRBJ1-2; D not certain. CDR3 length: 12 amino acids. Germline V lookup: CDR1 MNHEY, CDR2 SVGAGI. V shed 8 bases and J shed 6 bases, with 13 bases lying between them. The CDR3 DNA sequence: TGTGCCAGCGGTTCACTCGGGAATGGCTACACCTTC. This codes for CASGSLGNGYTF.

The chain joins TRBV4-1 to TRBJ2-5; 7 positions match TRBD2. This CDR3 region has 15 residues. The germline V gene encodes CDR1 MGHRA and CDR2 YSYEKL. Unmatched junction bases numbered 4, after V lost 3 bases and J lost 0 bases. The CDR3 DNA reads as TGCGCCAGCAGCCAGCGGGGGACGTACCAAGAGACCCAGTACTTC. Translation gives CASSQRGTYQETQYF.

The chain couples TRBV19 to TRBJ2-1; 12 bases match TRBD2. There are 19 residues in the CDR3. Germline V CDR1 and CDR2: LNHDA, SQIVND (reference sequence). V shed 1 base, J shed 0 bases, and the junction held 7 bases outside the gene matches. The CDR3 nucleotides read TGTGCCAGTAGTATAGCCTTGGGACTAGCGGGTCACTCCTACAATGAGCAGTTCTTC. Residues: CASSIALGLAGHSYNEQFF.

This chain links TRBV4-2 with TRBJ1-1; a weak D match, TRBD1 (5 bases). Germline V gene data show CDR1 as LGHNA and CDR2 as YNFKEQ. The ends were cut back, 3 bases at V and 3 bases at J, with 14 bases in the middle. CDR3 length: 15 amino acids. The CDR3: CASSQEETAYTEAFF. The CDR3 nucleotides read TGTGCCAGCAGCCAGGAGGAGACAGCGTACACTGAAGCTTTCTTT.

V usage is TRBV6-5 and J usage is TRBJ1-5, with no clear D. V lost 6 bases to trimming and J lost 0 bases, with 12 bases between them. Germline-derived CDR1 and CDR2 are MNHEY and SVGAGI. The CDR3 contains 15 residues. DNA for the CDR3: TGTGCCAGCAGCCCAAAGCGGTTTAGCAATCAGCCCCAGCATTTT. Residues: CASSPKRFSNQPQHF.